This T cell receptor (beta chain) was captured by sequencing in a study of vaccination and CD4 T cells after COVID-19. Across the whole study: Overlapping peptides covering the spike proteins of SARS-CoV-2, HCoV-NL63, HCoV-OC43 and HCoV-229E were added to stimulate cells. Findings of the study overall: In median terms, SARS-CoV-2-reactive clonotypes went from approximately 21 to 40, a nonsignificant rise. Within the convalescent patients, a median roughly 87% of the SARS-CoV-2-reactive clones were ones that appeared only post-vaccination.

Concerning this clonotype itself: The antigen is unknown.

Cultured CD4+ T-cell DNA underwent Oncomine TCR Beta short-read sequencing. TCRdb reprocessed the PCR reads via MiXCR and lists one record per CDR3 protein. In the table there are around 16,000 distinct CDR3 sequences, 40% to 50% of which are singletons. The CDR3 length is 15 residues. Germline V CDR1 and CDR2: SNHLY, FYNNEI. The ends lost 0 bases at V and 6 bases at J; junction bases unmatched: 4. Stated treatment: approximately nine-day PBMC culture with coronavirus spike peptide pools or control peptides (ViraFEST assay). Before TCRs were sequenced, ViraFEST expanded antigen-specific T cells with peptide pools.

The J gene is TRBJ1-4, the V gene TRBV2, with 7 nucleotides matching TRBD1. The sequence derives from a human donor who had recovered from COVID-19. The source material was CD4+ T cells from blood, cultured in vitro. CDR3 residues: CASSEAGQGDEKLFF. For the CDR3, the DNA is TGTGCCAGCAGTGAAGCGGGTCAGGGGGATGAAAAACTGTTTTTT.